One sample yielded the 5 T cell receptor beta chains listed below, sequenced in a study of T cell responses to AZD1222 COVID-19 vaccine. The data were produced by immunoSEQ multiplex PCR, yet TCRdb's version contains in-frame clones alone and is incomplete. Altogether approximately 150,000 clones are present, 88% being singletons, with the ten largest covering roughly 2.1%. This material consisted of peripheral blood, taken on day 0 of AZD1222 vaccination. Receptors originate from an adult in good health.

In its sample, this clone was seen a few times. The chain carries TRBV7-2 and TRBJ2-1; 10 bases line up with TRBD2. J gave up 2 bases and V 5 bases, and 3 bases lay outside the gene matches. This CDR3 contains 15 residues. Germline V gene sequence: CDR1 SGHTA, CDR2 FQGNSA. The CDR3 reads CASSATSGTYNEQFF. CDR3 coding DNA: TGTGCCAGCAGCGCAACTAGCGGGACCTACAATGAGCAGTTCTTC.

V gene TRBV18 combines with J gene TRBJ1-1; D not certain. Trimming left V 1 base short and J 0 bases short, with 12 bases between. The CDR3 consists of 16 residues. Looked up from germline, CDR1 is KGHSH and CDR2 is LQKENI. CDR3 DNA sequence: TGTGCCAGCTCACCACAAATAATGGACGTGAACACTGAAGCTTTCTTT. Residues: CASSPQIMDVNTEAFF.

The J gene is TRBJ1-5, the V gene TRBV30; D call uncertain. CDR1 is GTSNPN and CDR2 is SVGIG in the germline V gene (reference sequence). This CDR3 region has 13 residues. V lost 8 bases, J lost 5 bases, and 16 bases lay in between. CDR3 loop: CAQGDGWDQPQHF. As DNA, the CDR3 is TGTGCCCAAGGAGATGGCTGGGATCAGCCCCAGCATTTT.

This clone was seen once. The V gene is TRBV28, the J gene TRBJ2-1; 9 bases are shared with TRBD2. The CDR3 extends over 15 amino acids. V lost 6 bases to trimming and J lost 9 bases; unmatched junction nucleotides: 12. From germline, CDR1 is MDHEN and CDR2 SYDVKM. CDR3 nucleotide sequence: TGTGCCAGCAGCCCCCGAGGTAGCGGGAGAACTGAGCAGTTCTTC. This encodes CASSPRGSGRTEQFF.

V gene TRBV7-8 combines with J gene TRBJ1-2; weak D call: TRBD1 (5 bases). Between the trimmed V and J ends, which lost 3 bases and 4 bases, there was a span of 12 bases. The CDR3 spans 14 residues. The V gene's germline CDR1 is SGHVS and CDR2 FQNEAQ. The CDR3 region is CASSLGHSRYGYTF. As DNA, the CDR3 is TGTGCCAGCAGCTTGGGGCATTCACGCTATGGCTACACCTTC.